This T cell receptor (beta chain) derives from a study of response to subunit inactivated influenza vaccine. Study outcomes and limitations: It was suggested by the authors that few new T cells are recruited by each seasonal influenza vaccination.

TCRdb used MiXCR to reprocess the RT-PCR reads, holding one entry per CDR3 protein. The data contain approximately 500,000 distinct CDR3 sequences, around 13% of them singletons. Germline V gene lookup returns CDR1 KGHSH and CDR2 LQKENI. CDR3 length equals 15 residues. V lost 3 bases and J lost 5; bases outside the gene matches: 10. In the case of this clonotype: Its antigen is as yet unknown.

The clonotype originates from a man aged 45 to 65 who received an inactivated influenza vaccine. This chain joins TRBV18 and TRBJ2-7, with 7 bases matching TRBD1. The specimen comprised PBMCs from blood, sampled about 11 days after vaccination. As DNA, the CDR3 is TGTGCCAGCTCACCCCGGGACAGAGCTAACCACGAGCAGTACTTC. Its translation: CASSPRDRANHEQYF.